The 27 T cell receptor beta chains reported below all come from one sample, sequenced in a study of T cell responses to AZD1222 COVID-19 vaccine. Libraries were prepared by immunoSEQ multiplex PCR; TCRdb keeps only in-frame clonotypes and omits some of them. This sample has roughly 150,000 clones, with nearly 95% found just once. This specimen consisted of peripheral blood, obtained on day 0 of AZD1222 vaccination. The receptors shown here come from an adult in good health.

The chain employs TRBV6-1 and TRBJ1-5; 8 bases line up with TRBD1. This CDR3 is 15 amino acids long. Germline trimming cut 3 bases from V and 0 bases from J; bases unmatched to any gene: 1. Germline V gene data show CDR1 as MNHNS and CDR2 as SASEGT. The DNA for the CDR3 is TGTGCCAGCAGTGAGGGACAGGCTAGCAATCAGCCCCAGCATTTT. Its protein is CASSEGQASNQPQHF.

This sequence joins TRBV5-1 and TRBJ1-1; D unclear. Trimming cost V 3 bases and J 1 base, with 7 bases left between them. The CDR3 covers 13 residues. Germline values: CDR1 SGHRS, CDR2 YFSETQ. CDR3 in DNA: TGCGCCAGCAGCTCACAGTCGAACACTGAAGCTTTCTTT. It encodes CASSSQSNTEAFF.

The V and J genes are TRBV11-2 and TRBJ1-3; TRBD1 is a possible D gene (6 bases). This CDR3 has 15 amino acids. V was clipped by 6 bases and J by 2 bases, with 14 bases between them. Germline assignment: CDR1 SGHAT and CDR2 FQNNGV. The CDR3 reads CASSYNRVTGNTIYF. The CDR3 region has the DNA TGTGCCAGCAGTTATAACAGGGTAACTGGAAACACCATATATTTT.

V is TRBV25-1 and J is TRBJ2-3, with D uncertain. V gave up 3 bases and J gave up 2 bases, with 3 bases separating them. Germline V lookup: CDR1 MGHDK, CDR2 SYGVNS. The CDR3 runs to 12 residues. CDR3 in DNA: TGTGCCAGCAGTGACCACACAGATACGCAGTATTTT. Translation: CASSDHTDTQYF.

The V call is TRBV5-4, the J call TRBJ2-1; TRBD1 agrees at 9 bases. V dropped 4 bases and J dropped 0; count of bases not matched to a gene: 5. The CDR3 totals 16 residues. Germline-derived CDR1 and CDR2 are SGHNT and YYREEE (reference sequence). The CDR3 reads CASSPHRGRSYNEQFF. CDR3 DNA sequence: TGTGCCAGCAGCCCACACAGGGGGCGCTCCTACAATGAGCAGTTCTTC.

V is TRBV18 and J is TRBJ2-6; TRBD2 is a possible D gene (5 bases). Germline lookup yields CDR1 KGHSH and CDR2 LQKENI. CDR3 length: 15 amino acids. Trimming removed 6 bases from V and 3 bases from J, with 12 bases in between. The CDR3 loop reads CASSVAAGGANVLTF. The CDR3 bases are TGTGCCAGCTCGGTCGCTGCGGGTGGGGCCAACGTCCTGACTTTC. The full variable domain, rest sourced from reference TRBV18 and TRBJ2-6, is NAGVMQNPRHLVRRRGQEARLRCSPMKGHSHVYWYRQLPEEGLKFMVYLQKENIIDESGMPKERFSAEFPKEGPSILRIQQVVRGDSAAYFCASSVAAGGANVLTFGAGSRLTVL.

J is TRBJ2-7 and V is TRBV5-1; D may be TRBD2 (5 bases). This CDR3 has 12 amino acids. CDR1 is SGHRS, CDR2 YFSETQ, per germline. Trimming shortened V by 0 bases and J by 7 bases, and 8 bases separated the two germline ends. The CDR3 nucleotides read TGCGCCAGCAGCTTGGTAGGAGGAGAGCAGTACTTC. It is translated as CASSLVGGEQYF.

This clone came up once. V and J are TRBV5-1 and TRBJ2-7; D might be TRBD1 or TRBD2, each matching 5 bases. V was clipped by 3 bases and J by 6 bases, with 22 bases between them. From germline, CDR1 is SGHRS and CDR2 YFSETQ. The CDR3 is 16 amino acids. This chain's CDR3 is CASSYSGHVRGREQYF. The DNA for the CDR3 is TGCGCCAGCAGCTACTCCGGCCACGTCCGGGGACGCGAGCAGTACTTC.

The chain employs TRBV19 and TRBJ2-5; no firm D call. Germline lookup yields CDR1 LNHDA and CDR2 SQIVND (reference sequence). V was shortened by 3 bases and J by 5 bases, with 7 bases between the two germline ends. CDR3 length equals 12 residues. CDR3: CASSITGETQYF. DNA for the CDR3: TGTGCCAGTAGTATTACCGGGGAGACCCAGTACTTC. Looking up the rest from reference TRBV19 and TRBJ2-5 gives the full variable domain: DGGITQSPKYLFRKEGQNVTLSCEQNLNHDAMYWYRQDPGQGLRLIYYSQIVNDFQKGDIAEGYSVSREKKESFPLTVTSAQKNPTAFYLCASSITGETQYFGPGTRLLVL.

This sequence joins TRBV15 and TRBJ2-3; TRBD2 agrees at 9 bases. The CDR3 covers 17 residues. V trimming: 2 bases; J trimming: 10 bases; junction bases outside the gene matches: 16. The germline gives CDR1 LNHNV, CDR2 YYDKDF (reference sequence). DNA for the CDR3: TGTGCCACCAGCAGACCAAGGGAAGCGGGGGGCCCCCCAGCGCAGTATTTT. Protein product: CATSRPREAGGPPAQYF.

The table lists this clone with a count of one. The chain uses TRBV9 and TRBJ2-5; 8 positions agree with TRBD2. The CDR3 loop spans 15 amino acids. Germline V gene data show CDR1 as SGDLS and CDR2 as YYNGEE. V lost 0 bases, J lost 3 bases, and 4 bases stayed unmatched. DNA of the CDR3: TGTGCCAGCAGCGTAGGAGCGGGAGAGGAAGAGACCCAGTACTTC. This encodes CASSVGAGEEETQYF.

This chain uses TRBV18 with TRBJ2-7, with D possibly TRBD2 on 5 matching bases. The V gene's germline CDR1 is KGHSH and CDR2 LQKENI. V shed 1 base and J shed 3 bases, with 10 bases lying between them. This CDR3 comprises 14 residues. Here the CDR3 DNA reads TGTGCCAGCTCACCACGGAGCGGAGGCTACGAGCAGTACTTC. Translation: CASSPRSGGYEQYF.

This clone was recorded a few times. This sequence joins TRBV29-1 and TRBJ2-3, with D possibly called TRBD1 or TRBD2 (5 bases each). CDR1 and CDR2 (germline): SQVTM, ANQGSEA. V shed 6 bases and J shed 1 base, with 11 bases lying between them. CDR3 length: 13 residues. CDR3 DNA sequence: TGCAGCGTGGGGGAAGGGGGCACAGATACGCAGTATTTT. Its protein is CSVGEGGTDTQYF.

The rearrangement uses TRBV30 and TRBJ2-3; 9 nucleotides match TRBD2. CDR1 and CDR2 (germline): GTSNPN, SVGIG (reference sequence). V was pared by 1 base and J by 1 base, with 12 bases of the junction left unmatched. This CDR3 spans 18 amino acids. The chain's CDR3 is CAWSEMWPSGTGTDTQYF. The CDR3, as DNA: TGTGCCTGGAGTGAAATGTGGCCTAGCGGGACCGGCACAGATACGCAGTATTTT.

This clone was recorded once. J is TRBJ2-7 and V is TRBV4-3; D is uncertain. CDR3 length: 15 amino acids. V dropped 0 bases and J dropped 0 bases, with 9 bases sitting between them. Germline V gene sequence: CDR1 LGHNA, CDR2 YSLEER. CDR3 DNA: TGCGCCAGCAGCCAAGAAAGACATCCCTCCTACGAGCAGTACTTC. This encodes CASSQERHPSYEQYF.

The V call is TRBV19, the J call TRBJ1-2; D is unclear. This CDR3 has 14 residues. The V gene lost 10 bases and the J gene lost 2 bases, with 17 bases spanning the gap. Germline CDR1 and CDR2: LNHDA and SQIVND (reference sequence). CDR3 region: CATRPRQTNYGYTF. The CDR3 region has the DNA TGTGCCACGAGACCGAGGCAGACAAACTATGGCTACACCTTC.

The chain couples TRBV7-2 to TRBJ1-6; possible D gene TRBD1, 6 bases. The CDR3 loop spans 15 amino acids. V was pared by 6 bases and J by 7 bases, with 16 bases between. Germline CDR1 and CDR2: SGHTA and FQGNSA. The CDR3 protein is CASSPPGQSNSPLHF. As DNA, the CDR3 is TGTGCCAGCAGTCCGCCGGGACAAAGCAATTCACCCCTCCACTTT.

Turning to this clone: One end of the junction varies from germline; a read error may be responsible. The chain recombines TRBV7-3 with TRBJ2-7; the match to TRBD1 covers 7 bases. This CDR3 region has 14 residues. CDR1 is SGHTA and CDR2 is FQGTGA in the germline V gene. CDR3: CASSLTSGGYEQYF. CDR3 in DNA: TGTGCCAGCAGCCTAACCTCAGGGGGCTACGAGCAGTACTTC.

The chain uses TRBV5-1 and TRBJ2-7; 13 nucleotides line up with TRBD2. Germline CDR1 and CDR2: SGHRS and YFSETQ. The CDR3 has 15 amino acids. V shed 1 base, J shed 7 bases, and the junction held 5 bases outside the gene matches. CDR3 sequence reads: CASSLSGLAGREQYF. CDR3 DNA: TGCGCCAGCAGCTTGTCGGGACTAGCGGGGAGGGAGCAGTACTTC. The entire variable domain, with the rest obtained from reference TRBV5-1 and TRBJ2-7, is as follows: KAGVTQTPRYLIKTRGQQVTLSCSPISGHRSVSWYQQTPGQGLQFLFEYFSETQRNKGNFPGRFSGRQFSNSRSEMNVSTLELGDSALYLCASSLSGLAGREQYFGPGTRLTVT.

The V and J genes are TRBV5-6 and TRBJ2-6; D may be TRBD1 (6 bases). CDR3 size: 19 residues. Germline V gives CDR1 SGHDT, CDR2 YYEEEE. V shed 4 bases and J shed 0 bases, with 20 bases lying between them. DNA for the CDR3: TGTGCCAGCAGCCCCCCCGATGGACAGTACTTCTCTGGGGCCAACGTCCTGACTTTC. Translated, it gives CASSPPDGQYFSGANVLTF.

V usage is TRBV5-1 and J usage is TRBJ1-3; D is undetermined. Trimming removed 2 bases from V and 2 bases from J, with 8 bases in between. The V gene's germline CDR1 is SGHRS and CDR2 YFSETQ. The CDR3 is 14 residues long. The CDR3 is CASSLDLPGNTIYF. The CDR3 nucleotides are TGCGCCAGCAGCTTAGATCTACCTGGAAACACCATATATTTT. Looking up the rest from reference TRBV5-1 and TRBJ1-3 gives the full variable domain: KAGVTQTPRYLIKTRGQQVTLSCSPISGHRSVSWYQQTPGQGLQFLFEYFSETQRNKGNFPGRFSGRQFSNSRSEMNVSTLELGDSALYLCASSLDLPGNTIYFGEGSWLTVV.

The V call is TRBV19, the J call TRBJ1-1; 7 positions match TRBD1. The CDR3 runs 14 residues. Germline-derived CDR1 and CDR2 are LNHDA and SQIVND (reference sequence). The V segment lost 5 bases and the J segment 3 bases; nucleotides outside the gene matches: 6. CDR3 bases: TGTGCCAGTAGTTACAGGGGATGGGACACTGAAGCTTTCTTT. This translates into CASSYRGWDTEAFF.

The chain carries TRBV6-4 and TRBJ1-1; no reliable D call. V was clipped by 0 bases and J by 0 bases, with 11 bases between them. This CDR3 has 16 amino acids. CDR1 MRHNA and CDR2 SNTAGT come from the germline V gene. CDR3 amino acids: CASSDSGYLMNTEAFF. Written as DNA, the CDR3 is TGTGCCAGCAGTGACTCTGGGTACTTAATGAACACTGAAGCTTTCTTT.

This clone appeared a single time. The chain joins TRBV7-3 to TRBJ2-1, with a possible D match to TRBD1 (5 bases). The CDR3 has 15 residues. Germline CDR1 and CDR2: SGHTA and FQGTGA. Trimming cost V 1 base and J 5 bases, with 12 bases left between them. This chain's CDR3 is CASSLIGAANNEQFF. In DNA form, the CDR3 reads TGTGCCAGCAGCTTAATTGGGGCAGCCAACAATGAGCAGTTCTTC.

The rearrangement links TRBV12-3 or TRBV12-4 to TRBJ2-1; the D is unclear. The CDR3 length is 12 residues. V was cut by 5 bases and J by 7 bases, with 9 bases left in between. For the CDR3, the DNA is TGTGCCAGCAGTGAAGTTGAGAATGAGCAGTTCTTC. Translated, it gives CASSEVENEQFF.

V is TRBV24-1 and J is TRBJ1-2; D gene ambiguous. Trimming pared 4 bases from V and 5 bases from J, leaving 13 bases between. The germline gives CDR1 KGHDR, CDR2 SFDVKD. The CDR3 contains 14 residues. CDR3 loop: CATSDRRAGYGYTF. The CDR3 coding sequence is TGTGCCACCAGTGACAGGCGGGCGGGGTATGGCTACACCTTC.

The rearrangement links TRBV28 to TRBJ2-2; D is unresolved. V was cut by 2 bases and J by 8 bases, with 3 bases left in between. Per germline, CDR1 MDHEN and CDR2 SYDVKM. This CDR3 is 11 amino acids long. The CDR3 protein is CASSLTGELFF. CDR3 coding DNA: TGTGCCAGCAGTTTAACTGGGGAGCTGTTTTTT.